These T cell receptor beta chains were read from a single sample in a study of beta chain features in type 1 diabetes. Profiled with immunoSEQ multiplex PCR; TCRdb holds only in-frame clones, not every one. Of hundreds of thousands of clones listed, roughly a sixth were seen once; the top ten hold about 0.087%. Sequencing was performed on naive CD4+ T cells from blood. The receptors were gathered from a man aged 18 to 29 in good health. Both conserved end residues are part of each CDR3. The order of the fields is V gene, J gene, D gene, clone size, CDR3 DNA, CDR3 protein. The D gene is left open where the match is weak. The listing skips clone size in some rows; elsewhere it reads once, few, many or a size class.

V: TRBV4-2; J: TRBJ2-5; D: NA; size: NA; DNA: TGTGCCAGCAGCCAAGGAGAGGGAACGCGGCAAGAGACCCAGTACTTC; CDR3: CASSQGEGTRQETQYF
V: TRBV5-1; J: TRBJ2-1; D: NA; size: NA; DNA: TGCGCCAGCAGCTCCCTAGGGTCGAGGGCACACCCTCGGGGTGAGCAGTTCTTC; CDR3: CASSSLGSRAHPRGEQFF
V: TRBV28; J: TRBJ1-2; D: TRBD1; size: NA; DNA: TGTGCCAGCAGCAAACCCTCACAGGGGAGCTATGGCTACACCTTC; CDR3: CASSKPSQGSYGYTF
V: TRBV6-6; J: TRBJ2-7; D: TRBD2; size: NA; DNA: TGTGCCAGCAGTTACTCGGGTCCAAGCGGGAGCTACGAGCAGTACTTC; CDR3: CASSYSGPSGSYEQYF
V: TRBV11-2; J: TRBJ2-5; D: TRBD1; size: NA; DNA: TGTGCCAGCAGCTTATACAGGGGGCAAGAGACCCAGTACTTC; CDR3: CASSLYRGQETQYF
V: TRBV25-1; J: TRBJ2-7; D: NA; size: NA; DNA: TGTGCCAGCAGTAAACAGGGTTACGAGCAGTACTTC; CDR3: CASSKQGYEQYF
V: TRBV9; J: TRBJ2-6; D: NA; size: NA; DNA: TGTGCCAGCAGCAGAGCCGGGGCCAACGTCCTGACTTTC; CDR3: CASSRAGANVLTF
V: TRBV7-3; J: TRBJ1-1; D: TRBD1; size: NA; DNA: TGTGCCAGCAGCTTAGAGGGGACAGTAAACACTGAAGCTTTCTTT; CDR3: CASSLEGTVNTEAFF
V: TRBV9; J: TRBJ2-1; D: NA; size: few; DNA: TGTGCCAGCAGCTCCGTCGGTGAGCAGTTCTTC; CDR3: CASSSVGEQFF
V: TRBV27; J: TRBJ2-5; D: TRBD2; size: NA; DNA: TGTGCCAGCAGTTCCCGGTTAGCGGGAGGGCCGGAGACCCAGTACTTC; CDR3: CASSSRLAGGPETQYF
V: TRBV29-1; J: TRBJ2-7; D: TRBD2; size: few; DNA: TGCAGCGTTGGAGGACTAGCGGGAGTCTACGAGCAGTACTTC; CDR3: CSVGGLAGVYEQYF
V: TRBV6-5; J: TRBJ2-7; D: NA; size: NA; DNA: TGTGCCAGCAGTAGGACGGCTAGCTCCTACGAGCAGTACTTC; CDR3: CASSRTASSYEQYF
V: TRBV7-2; J: TRBJ1-5; D: NA; size: few; DNA: TGTGCCAGCAGCTTAGAGGCTCAGCCCCAGCATTTT; CDR3: CASSLEAQPQHF
V: TRBV2; J: TRBJ1-5; D: TRBD1; size: NA; DNA: TGTGCCAGCAGGAAACTCCGGGACAGACAGCCCCAGCATTTT; CDR3: CASRKLRDRQPQHF
V: TRBV7-9; J: TRBJ2-2; D: TRBD1; size: few; DNA: TGTGCCAGCAGACGTGACAGGGGGCCAGGGGAGCTGTTTTTT; CDR3: CASRRDRGPGELFF
V: TRBV19; J: TRBJ2-1; D: NA; size: NA; DNA: TGTGCCAGTAGTATTACCGGGATGGGGTACAATGAGCAGTTCTTC; CDR3: CASSITGMGYNEQFF
V: TRBV30; J: TRBJ1-6; D: NA; size: few; DNA: TGTGCCTGGAGTGTACTACAGCCCCCCCTCCACTTT; CDR3: CAWSVLQPPLHF
V: TRBV9; J: TRBJ1-4; D: TRBD1; size: few; DNA: TGTGCCAGCAGCGGGGGACAGAGTAATGAAAAACTGTTTTTT; CDR3: CASSGGQSNEKLFF
V: TRBV9; J: TRBJ2-1; D: TRBD2; size: NA; DNA: TGTGCCAGCAGCACCGTTAGCGGGTCTGAGCAGTTCTTC; CDR3: CASSTVSGSEQFF